What follows are 14 T cell receptor beta chains derived from one specimen sequenced in a study of beta chain features in type 1 diabetes. The entirety of the isolated RNA underwent reverse transcription, so expressed TCRB transcripts were sequenced. Assay used: immunoSEQ multiplex PCR; TCRdb lists only in-frame clones, some missing. In the table there are roughly 240,000 clones, about 71% of which are singletons. The sequenced sample consisted of naive CD4+ T cells from blood. The receptors were gathered from a man younger than 40 in good health.

V is TRBV5-1 and J is TRBJ2-1, with 11 positions matching TRBD2. CDR3 length: 14 residues. Per germline, CDR1 SGHRS and CDR2 YFSETQ. V lost 3 bases, J lost 7 bases, and 3 bases stayed unmatched. The CDR3 loop reads CASSSTSGANEQFF. As DNA, the CDR3 is TGCGCCAGCAGCTCGACTAGCGGGGCTAATGAGCAGTTCTTC.

The chain employs TRBV30 and TRBJ2-3; TRBD2 matches 7 bases. CDR1 and CDR2 from the germline V gene are GTSNPN and SVGIG (reference sequence). This CDR3 has 16 residues. After removal of 3 bases from V and 2 bases from J, the junction contained 11 bases not matched to a gene. CDR3 bases: TGTGCCTGGAGCATCGGAGCTAGCGGCTACACAGATACGCAGTATTTT. This translates into CAWSIGASGYTDTQYF. Full variable domain (remainder filled in from reference TRBV30 and TRBJ2-3): SQTIHQWPATLVQPVGSPLSLECTVEGTSNPNLYWYRQAAGRGLQLLFYSVGIGQISSEVPQNLSASRPQDRQFILSSKKLLLSDSGFYLCAWSIGASGYTDTQYFGPGTRLTVL.

V gene TRBV5-1 combines with J gene TRBJ2-1; D not resolved. CDR3 length: 13 amino acids. Between the trimmed V and J ends, which lost 4 bases and 6 bases, there was a span of 11 bases. From germline, CDR1 is SGHRS and CDR2 YFSETQ. The CDR3 protein is CASSIGPGNEQFF. CDR3 nucleotides: TGCGCCAGCAGCATAGGGCCTGGCAATGAGCAGTTCTTC.

This sequence joins TRBV30 and TRBJ1-2, with D possibly TRBD1 on 5 matching bases. With 3 bases removed from V and 6 bases from J, the gap between germline ends came to 11 bases. Germline V CDR1 and CDR2: GTSNPN, SVGIG (reference sequence). CDR3 length: 12 residues. CDR3 sequence reads: CAWRPGENGYTF. The CDR3 DNA is TGTGCCTGGAGGCCGGGGGAGAATGGCTACACCTTC. Full variable domain (missing parts from reference TRBV30 and TRBJ1-2): SQTIHQWPATLVQPVGSPLSLECTVEGTSNPNLYWYRQAAGRGLQLLFYSVGIGQISSEVPQNLSASRPQDRQFILSSKKLLLSDSGFYLCAWRPGENGYTFGSGTRLTVV.

The chain is built from TRBV29-1 and TRBJ2-3; D remains ambiguous. CDR3 length equals 12 residues. Germline V CDR1 and CDR2: SQVTM, ANQGSEA. Trimming stripped 2 bases from V and 0 bases from J, with 3 bases between. CDR3 protein: CSVEPSTDTQYF. The CDR3 DNA is TGCAGCGTTGAACCTAGCACAGATACGCAGTATTTT.

The chain links TRBV6-1 to TRBJ1-6; 9 positions agree with TRBD1. This CDR3 comprises 14 residues. J gave up 17 bases and V 0 bases, and 8 bases lay outside the gene matches. Germline assignment: CDR1 MNHNS and CDR2 SASEGT. In DNA form, the CDR3 reads TGTGCCAGCAGTGAAGCGCTCGGGACAGGGCCGATCCACTTT. Translation: CASSEALGTGPIHF.

This chain uses TRBV7-2 with TRBJ2-3; D uncertain. V was trimmed by 5 bases and J by 5 bases, leaving 5 bases between them. The germline V gene encodes CDR1 SGHTA and CDR2 FQGNSA. The CDR3 runs 11 residues. The DNA for the CDR3 is TGTGCCAGCAGCGCAAAAGATACGCAGTATTTT. As protein: CASSAKDTQYF.

The V call is TRBV27, the J call TRBJ2-5, with 9 positions matching TRBD1. The germline V gene has CDR1 MNHEY and CDR2 SMNVEV (reference sequence). This CDR3 contains 16 residues. V was pared by 5 bases and J by 2 bases, with 9 bases of the junction left unmatched. Here the CDR3 DNA reads TGTGCCAGCAGTGCTACAGGGGGCAGGGGACAAGAGACCCAGTACTTC. It is translated as CASSATGGRGQETQYF.

The chain is built from TRBV14 and TRBJ2-1; 14 nucleotides match TRBD2. The length of the CDR3 is 18 residues. The trim removed 3 bases at V and 3 bases at J, leaving 7 bases unmatched. Germline lookup yields CDR1 SGHDN and CDR2 FVKESK. The CDR3 spells CASSHTPGLAGGYNEQFF. CDR3 DNA sequence: TGTGCCAGCAGCCATACGCCAGGACTAGCGGGAGGCTACAATGAGCAGTTCTTC. The variable domain in full, with the rest retrieved from reference TRBV14 and TRBJ2-1, is EAGVTQFPSHSVIEKGQTVTLRCDPISGHDNLYWYRRVMGKEIKFLLHFVKESKQDESGMPNNRFLAERTGGTYSTLKVQPAELEDSGVYFCASSHTPGLAGGYNEQFFGPGTRLTVL.

V usage is TRBV7-2 and J usage is TRBJ2-3; D is ambiguous. The length of the CDR3 is 11 residues. Trimming stripped 3 bases from V and 5 bases from J, with 3 bases between. Germline values: CDR1 SGHTA, CDR2 FQGNSA. Here the CDR3 reads CASSFLDTQYF. CDR3 DNA sequence: TGTGCCAGCAGCTTTCTAGATACGCAGTATTTT.

The chain joins TRBV30 to TRBJ2-3; D is ambiguous. The CDR3 is made up of 12 amino acids. V lost 0 bases and J 5 bases, leaving 6 bases between the germline ends. Germline CDR1 reads GTSNPN; CDR2 reads SVGIG (reference sequence). The CDR3 loop reads CAWSVTVDTQYF. The CDR3, as DNA: TGTGCCTGGAGTGTAACGGTAGATACGCAGTATTTT. Supplemented by reference TRBV30 and TRBJ2-3, the full variable domain reads SQTIHQWPATLVQPVGSPLSLECTVEGTSNPNLYWYRQAAGRGLQLLFYSVGIGQISSEVPQNLSASRPQDRQFILSSKKLLLSDSGFYLCAWSVTVDTQYFGPGTRLTVL.

In the case of this clone: Relative to the germline gene, one junction end is altered; a read error may explain this. The CDR3 sequence is CASAPLAGTDTQYF. The DNA of the CDR3 is TGTGCCAGCGCACCCCTGGCCGGCACAGATACGCAGTATTTT. The chain carries TRBV18 and TRBJ2-3; D is undetermined. The CDR3 runs 14 residues. Germline CDR1 and CDR2: KGHSH and LQKENI.

The chain employs TRBV29-1 and TRBJ2-7; D gene unclear. Deletions cut 3 bases from V and 3 bases from J, with 9 bases between. The CDR3 extends over 12 amino acids. Germline-derived CDR1 and CDR2 are SQVTM and ANQGSEA. The CDR3 nucleotides are TGCAGCGTTGATCCTGCTTGCTACGAGCAGTACTTC. Translation gives CSVDPACYEQYF.

The chain has TRBV2 and TRBJ2-5; possibly TRBD2 for D (5 bases). Germline loops: CDR1 SNHLY, CDR2 FYNNEI. With 6 bases removed from V and 4 bases from J, the gap between germline ends came to 18 bases. The CDR3 runs 15 residues. CDR3 coding DNA: TGTGCCAGCAGCGCGTTGGTAGGGAGAGGAGAGACCCAGTACTTC. The encoded protein is CASSALVGRGETQYF.